This T cell receptor beta chain was obtained from a study of blood T cell repertoires in COVID-19. Study summary: Collection of acute and convalescent COVID-19 samples took place in the United States, Italy and Spain. T cells, B-cell-depleted T cells, or PBMCs supplied cDNA or gDNA.

The method was immunoSEQ multiplex PCR; TCRdb's version includes in-frame clones alone and lacks a portion of them. The top ten hold about a tenth of the sample, which has about 98,000 clones, 65% to 90% seen once. The sequenced sample was peripheral blood. This sequence was found in a man aged 65 to 79 with active or convalescent COVID-19.

The CDR3 sequence: CASGQGANYGYTF. The DNA of the CDR3 is TGTGCCAGCGGACAGGGAGCTAACTATGGCTACACCTTC. This rearrangement joins TRBV2 to TRBJ1-2; TRBD1 aligns across 8 bases. In germline, CDR1 is SNHLY, CDR2 FYNNEI. The CDR3 has 13 residues. Trimming at V came to 8 bases and at J to 0 bases, leaving 2 bases not matched to a gene.